This T cell receptor (beta chain) was sequenced for a study of monozygotic twins with inflammatory bowel disease. General study findings and limits: IBD patients exhibited fewer clonotypes shared with other individuals than healthy twins, particularly with disease activity. No discrimination was achieved between different T cell subtypes. Since immunosuppressive treatments differed, patient repertoires may have gained added variability. IBD patients showed reduced TCRbeta diversity (inverse Simpson) versus healthy co-twins.

From the 5' RACE reads, TCRdb lists one entry per CDR3 protein and no DNA. The sample has approximately 300,000 distinct CDR3 sequences. On this clonotype itself: What it binds is not known.

This receptor was taken from a human donor with ulcerative colitis or Crohn's disease, or a healthy co-twin of an affected twin (not recorded which). The sample comprised blood.

The CDR3 loop reads CASSLGQFATGELFF. The gene calls are TRBV2 and TRBJ2-2; the D call from TCRdb, TRBD1, cannot be confirmed without DNA. Germline CDR1 is SNHLY and CDR2 is FYNNEI. This CDR3 has 15 amino acids.